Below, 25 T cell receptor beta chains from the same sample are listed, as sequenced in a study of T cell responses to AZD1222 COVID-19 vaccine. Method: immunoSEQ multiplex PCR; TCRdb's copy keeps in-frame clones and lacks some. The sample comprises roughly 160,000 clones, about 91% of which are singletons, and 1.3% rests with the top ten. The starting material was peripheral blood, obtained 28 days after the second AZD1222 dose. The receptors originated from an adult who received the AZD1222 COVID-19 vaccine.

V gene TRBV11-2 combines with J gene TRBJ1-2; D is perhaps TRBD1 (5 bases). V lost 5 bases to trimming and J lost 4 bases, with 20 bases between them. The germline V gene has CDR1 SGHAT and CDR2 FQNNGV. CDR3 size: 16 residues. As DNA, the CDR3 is TGTGCCAGCAGCCCCCATGTGGGGGATGAGGGCTATGGCTACACCTTC. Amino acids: CASSPHVGDEGYGYTF.

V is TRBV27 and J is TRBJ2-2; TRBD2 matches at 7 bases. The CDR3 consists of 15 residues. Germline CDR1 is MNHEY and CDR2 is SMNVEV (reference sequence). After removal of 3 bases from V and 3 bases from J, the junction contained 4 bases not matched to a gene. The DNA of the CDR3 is TGTGCCAGCAGTTTTTTCCTAGCGGACACCGGGGAGCTGTTTTTT. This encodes CASSFFLADTGELFF.

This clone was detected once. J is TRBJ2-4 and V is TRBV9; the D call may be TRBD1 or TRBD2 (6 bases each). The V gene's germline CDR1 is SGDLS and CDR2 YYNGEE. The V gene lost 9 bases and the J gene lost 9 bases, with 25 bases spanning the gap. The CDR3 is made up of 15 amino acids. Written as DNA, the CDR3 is TGTGCCACCCCTAGGGGGGAACAGGTAGGGGGCATTCAGTACTTC. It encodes CATPRGEQVGGIQYF. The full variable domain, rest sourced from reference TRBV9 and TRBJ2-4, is DSGVTQTPKHLITATGQRVTLRCSPRSGDLSVYWYQQSLDQGLQFLIQYYNGEERAKGNILERFSAQQFPDLHSELNLSSLELGDSALYFCATPRGEQVGGIQYFGAGTRLSVL.

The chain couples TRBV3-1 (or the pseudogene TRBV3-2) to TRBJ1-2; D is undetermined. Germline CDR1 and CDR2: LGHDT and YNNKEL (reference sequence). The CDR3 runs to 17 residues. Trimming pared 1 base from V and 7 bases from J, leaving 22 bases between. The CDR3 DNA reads TGTGCCAGCAGCCAAGGTGGGCCGCACCAACCTAAAGCTGGCTACACCTTC. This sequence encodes CASSQGGPHQPKAGYTF.

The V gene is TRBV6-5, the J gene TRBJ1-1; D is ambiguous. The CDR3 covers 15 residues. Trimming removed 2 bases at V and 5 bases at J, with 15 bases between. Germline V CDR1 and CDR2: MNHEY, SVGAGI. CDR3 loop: CASSYGGSWGTEAFF. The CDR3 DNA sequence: TGTGCCAGCAGTTACGGAGGGTCTTGGGGTACTGAAGCTTTCTTT.

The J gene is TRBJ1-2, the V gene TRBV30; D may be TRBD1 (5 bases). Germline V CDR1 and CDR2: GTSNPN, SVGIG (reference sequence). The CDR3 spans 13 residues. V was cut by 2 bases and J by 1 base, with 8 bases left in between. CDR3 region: CAWSPDSNYGYTF. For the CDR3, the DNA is TGTGCCTGGAGTCCTGACAGTAACTATGGCTACACCTTC.

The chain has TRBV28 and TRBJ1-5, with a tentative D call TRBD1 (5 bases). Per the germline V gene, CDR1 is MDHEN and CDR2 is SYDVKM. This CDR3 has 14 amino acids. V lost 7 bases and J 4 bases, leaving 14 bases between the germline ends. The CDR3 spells CASKKGYRNQPQHF. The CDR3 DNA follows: TGTGCCAGCAAGAAGGGGTATCGGAATCAGCCCCAGCATTTT.

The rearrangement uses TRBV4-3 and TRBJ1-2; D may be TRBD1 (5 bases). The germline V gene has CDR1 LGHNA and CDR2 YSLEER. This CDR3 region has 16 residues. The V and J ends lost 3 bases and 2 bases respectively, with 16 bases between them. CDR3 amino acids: CASSHITGTSNYGYTF. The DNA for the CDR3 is TGCGCCAGCAGCCATATAACCGGGACCTCAAACTATGGCTACACCTTC.

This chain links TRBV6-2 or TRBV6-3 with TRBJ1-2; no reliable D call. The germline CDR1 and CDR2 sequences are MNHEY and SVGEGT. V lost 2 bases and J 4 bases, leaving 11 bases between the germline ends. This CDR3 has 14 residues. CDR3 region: CASSYAGQVYGYTF. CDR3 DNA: TGTGCCAGCAGTTACGCTGGGCAGGTCTATGGCTACACCTTC.

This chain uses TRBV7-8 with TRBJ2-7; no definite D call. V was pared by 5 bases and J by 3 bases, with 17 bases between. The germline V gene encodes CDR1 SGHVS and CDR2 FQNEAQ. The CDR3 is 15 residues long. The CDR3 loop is CASSIFVQPDYEQYF. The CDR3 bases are TGTGCCAGCAGCATATTTGTACAGCCAGACTACGAGCAGTACTTC.

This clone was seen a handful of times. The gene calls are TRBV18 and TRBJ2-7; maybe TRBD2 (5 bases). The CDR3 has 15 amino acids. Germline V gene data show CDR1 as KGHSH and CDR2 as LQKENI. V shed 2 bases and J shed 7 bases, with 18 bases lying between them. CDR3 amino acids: CASSPGSILPGEQYF. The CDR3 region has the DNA TGTGCCAGCTCACCAGGTTCCATACTACCGGGGGAGCAGTACTTC.

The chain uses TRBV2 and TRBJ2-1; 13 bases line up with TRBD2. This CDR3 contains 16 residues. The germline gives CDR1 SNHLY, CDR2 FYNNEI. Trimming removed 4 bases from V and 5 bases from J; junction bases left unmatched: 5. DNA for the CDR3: TGTGCCAGCAGTGGATACGGGACTAGCGGGAACAATGAGCAGTTCTTC. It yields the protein CASSGYGTSGNNEQFF.

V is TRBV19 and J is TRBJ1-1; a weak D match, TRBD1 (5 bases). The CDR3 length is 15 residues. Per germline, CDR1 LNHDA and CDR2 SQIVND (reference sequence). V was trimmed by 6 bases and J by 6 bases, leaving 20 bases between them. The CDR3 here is CASRKGRGLSPEAFF. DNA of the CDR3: TGTGCCAGTAGAAAGGGAAGGGGACTCAGCCCTGAAGCTTTCTTT. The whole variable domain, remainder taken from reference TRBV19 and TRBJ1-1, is DGGITQSPKYLFRKEGQNVTLSCEQNLNHDAMYWYRQDPGQGLRLIYYSQIVNDFQKGDIAEGYSVSREKKESFPLTVTSAQKNPTAFYLCASRKGRGLSPEAFFGQGTRLTVV.

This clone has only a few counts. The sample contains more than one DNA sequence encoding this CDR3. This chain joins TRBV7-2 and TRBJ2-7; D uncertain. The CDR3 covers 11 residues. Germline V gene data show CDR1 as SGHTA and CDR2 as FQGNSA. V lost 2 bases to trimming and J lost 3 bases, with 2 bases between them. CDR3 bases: TGTGCCAGCAGCTTAAGCTACGAGCAGTACTTC. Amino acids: CASSLSYEQYF.

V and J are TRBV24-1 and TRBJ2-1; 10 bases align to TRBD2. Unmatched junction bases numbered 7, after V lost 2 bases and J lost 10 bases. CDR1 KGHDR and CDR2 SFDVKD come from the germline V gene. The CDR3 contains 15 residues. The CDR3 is CATSDSGLAGDEQFF. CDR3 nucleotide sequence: TGTGCCACCAGTGATTCCGGGCTAGCGGGAGACGAGCAGTTCTTC.

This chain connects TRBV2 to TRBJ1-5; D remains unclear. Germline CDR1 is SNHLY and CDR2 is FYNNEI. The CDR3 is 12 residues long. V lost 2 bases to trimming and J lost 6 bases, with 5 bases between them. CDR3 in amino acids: CASSESVQPQHF. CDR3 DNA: TGTGCCAGCAGTGAATCCGTTCAGCCCCAGCATTTT.

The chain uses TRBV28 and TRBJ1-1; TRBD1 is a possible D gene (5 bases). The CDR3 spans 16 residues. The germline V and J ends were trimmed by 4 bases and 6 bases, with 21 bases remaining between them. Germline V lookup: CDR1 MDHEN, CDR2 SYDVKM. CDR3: CASSSSRGPTDAEAFF. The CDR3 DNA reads TGTGCCAGCAGTTCGTCCCGGGGACCTACAGACGCTGAAGCTTTCTTT.

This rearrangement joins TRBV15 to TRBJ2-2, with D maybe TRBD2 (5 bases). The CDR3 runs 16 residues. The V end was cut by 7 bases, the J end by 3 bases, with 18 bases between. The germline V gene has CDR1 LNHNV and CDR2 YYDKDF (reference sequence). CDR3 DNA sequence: TGTGCCACCACCAAGCGCTCGGACTCCCACACCGGGGAGCTGTTTTTT. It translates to CATTKRSDSHTGELFF.

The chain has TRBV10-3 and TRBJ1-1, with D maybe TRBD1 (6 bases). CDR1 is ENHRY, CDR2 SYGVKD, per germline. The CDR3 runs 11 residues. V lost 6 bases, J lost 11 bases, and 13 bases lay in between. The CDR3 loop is CAIRGASGAFF. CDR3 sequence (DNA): TGTGCCATCAGGGGGGCGAGCGGGGCTTTCTTT.

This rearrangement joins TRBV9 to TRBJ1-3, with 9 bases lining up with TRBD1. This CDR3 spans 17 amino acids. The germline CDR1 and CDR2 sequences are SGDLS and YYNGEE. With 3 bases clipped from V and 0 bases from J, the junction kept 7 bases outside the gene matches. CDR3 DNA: TGTGCCAGCAGCGGAGGGACAGGGCCGAGCTCTGGAAACACCATATATTTT. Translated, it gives CASSGGTGPSSGNTIYF. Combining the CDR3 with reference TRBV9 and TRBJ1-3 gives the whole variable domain DSGVTQTPKHLITATGQRVTLRCSPRSGDLSVYWYQQSLDQGLQFLIQYYNGEERAKGNILERFSAQQFPDLHSELNLSSLELGDSALYFCASSGGTGPSSGNTIYFGEGSWLTVV.

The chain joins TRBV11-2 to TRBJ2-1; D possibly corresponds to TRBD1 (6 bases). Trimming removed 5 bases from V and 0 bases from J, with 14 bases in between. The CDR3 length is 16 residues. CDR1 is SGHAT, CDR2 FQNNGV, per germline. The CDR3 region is CASSTLRGISYNEQFF. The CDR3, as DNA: TGTGCCAGCAGCACCCTCAGGGGCATCTCCTACAATGAGCAGTTCTTC. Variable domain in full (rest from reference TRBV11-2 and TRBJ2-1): EAGVAQSPRYKIIEKRQSVAFWCNPISGHATLYWYQQILGQGPKLLIQFQNNGVVDDSQLPKDRFSAERLKGVDSTLKIQPAKLEDSAVYLCASSTLRGISYNEQFFGPGTRLTVL.

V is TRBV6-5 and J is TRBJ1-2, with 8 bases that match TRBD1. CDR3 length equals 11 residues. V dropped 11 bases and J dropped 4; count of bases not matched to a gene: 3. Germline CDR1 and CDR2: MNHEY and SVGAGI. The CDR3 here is CAVRGLYGYTF. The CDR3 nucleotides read TGTGCCGTCAGGGGGCTCTATGGCTACACCTTC.

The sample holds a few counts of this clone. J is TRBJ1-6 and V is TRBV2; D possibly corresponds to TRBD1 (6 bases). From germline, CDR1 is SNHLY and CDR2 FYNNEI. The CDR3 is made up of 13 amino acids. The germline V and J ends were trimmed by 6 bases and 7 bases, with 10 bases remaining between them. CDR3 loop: CASSDDRNSPLHF. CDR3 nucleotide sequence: TGTGCCAGCAGCGATGACAGGAATTCACCCCTCCACTTT.

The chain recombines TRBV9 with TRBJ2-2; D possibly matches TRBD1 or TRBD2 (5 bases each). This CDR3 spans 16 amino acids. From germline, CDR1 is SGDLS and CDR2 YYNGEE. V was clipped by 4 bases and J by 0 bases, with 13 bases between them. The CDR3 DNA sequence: TGTGCCAGCAGCCCTCCGGGGCACTCGAACACCGGGGAGCTGTTTTTT. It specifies CASSPPGHSNTGELFF.

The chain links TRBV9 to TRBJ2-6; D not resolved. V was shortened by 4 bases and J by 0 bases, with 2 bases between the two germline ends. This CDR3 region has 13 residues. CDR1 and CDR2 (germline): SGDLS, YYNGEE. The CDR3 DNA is TGTGCCAGCAGCCCCTCTGGGGCCAACGTCCTGACTTTC. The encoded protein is CASSPSGANVLTF.